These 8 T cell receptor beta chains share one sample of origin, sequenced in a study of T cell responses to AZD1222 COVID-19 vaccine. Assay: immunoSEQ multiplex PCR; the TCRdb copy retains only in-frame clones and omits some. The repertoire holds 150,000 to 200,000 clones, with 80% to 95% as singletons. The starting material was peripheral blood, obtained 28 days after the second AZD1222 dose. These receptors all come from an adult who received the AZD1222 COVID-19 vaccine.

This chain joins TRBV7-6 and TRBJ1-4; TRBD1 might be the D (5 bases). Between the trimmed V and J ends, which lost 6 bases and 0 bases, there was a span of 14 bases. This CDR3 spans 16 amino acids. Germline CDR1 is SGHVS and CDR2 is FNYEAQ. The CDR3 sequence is CASRPGLLATNEKLFF. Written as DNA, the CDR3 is TGTGCCAGCAGGCCGGGACTGCTGGCAACTAATGAAAAACTGTTTTTT.

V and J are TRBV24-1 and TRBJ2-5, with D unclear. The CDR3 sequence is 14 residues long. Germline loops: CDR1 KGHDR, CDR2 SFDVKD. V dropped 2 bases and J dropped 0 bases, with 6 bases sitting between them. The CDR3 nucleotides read TGTGCCACCAGTGATTCCGTAAACCAAGAGACCCAGTACTTC. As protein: CATSDSVNQETQYF.

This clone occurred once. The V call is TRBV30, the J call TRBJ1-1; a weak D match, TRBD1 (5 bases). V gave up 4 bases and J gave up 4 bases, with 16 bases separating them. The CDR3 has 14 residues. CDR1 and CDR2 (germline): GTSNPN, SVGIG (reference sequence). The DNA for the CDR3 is TGTGCCTGGACACGGACCTTGGGGGGCACTGAAGCTTTCTTT. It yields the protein CAWTRTLGGTEAFF.

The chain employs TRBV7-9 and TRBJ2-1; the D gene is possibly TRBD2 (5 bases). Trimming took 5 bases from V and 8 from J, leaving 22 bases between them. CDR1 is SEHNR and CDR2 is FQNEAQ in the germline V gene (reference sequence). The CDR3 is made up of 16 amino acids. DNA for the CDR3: TGTGCCAGCAGCCTATTCATCGGCGGGCCCGTCGATGAGCAGTTCTTC. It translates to CASSLFIGGPVDEQFF.

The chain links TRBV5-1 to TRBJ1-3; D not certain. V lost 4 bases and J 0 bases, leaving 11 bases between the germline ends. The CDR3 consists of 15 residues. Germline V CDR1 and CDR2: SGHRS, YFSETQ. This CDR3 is CASSPAAASGNTIYF. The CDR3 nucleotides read TGCGCCAGCAGCCCGGCGGCAGCCTCTGGAAACACCATATATTTT.

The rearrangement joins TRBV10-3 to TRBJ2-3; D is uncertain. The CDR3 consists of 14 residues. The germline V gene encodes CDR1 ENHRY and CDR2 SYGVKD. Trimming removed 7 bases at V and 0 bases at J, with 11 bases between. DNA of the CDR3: TGTGCCATCACCCCGGCAGCTAGCACAGATACGCAGTATTTT. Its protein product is CAITPAASTDTQYF.

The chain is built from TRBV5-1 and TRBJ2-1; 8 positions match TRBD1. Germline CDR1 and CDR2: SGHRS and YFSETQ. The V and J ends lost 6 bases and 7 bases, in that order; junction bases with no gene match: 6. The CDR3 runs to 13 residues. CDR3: CASTQGGLNEQFF. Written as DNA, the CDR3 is TGCGCCAGCACACAGGGGGGTCTGAATGAGCAGTTCTTC.

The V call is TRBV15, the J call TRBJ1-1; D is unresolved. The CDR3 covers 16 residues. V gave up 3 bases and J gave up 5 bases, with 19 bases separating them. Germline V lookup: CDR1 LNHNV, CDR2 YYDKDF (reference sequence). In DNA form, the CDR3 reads TGTGCCACCAGCAGGGACCTCTTAGCCAGAAAAACTGAAGCTTTCTTT. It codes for CATSRDLLARKTEAFF. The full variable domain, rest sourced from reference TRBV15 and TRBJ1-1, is DAMVIQNPRYQVTQFGKPVTLSCSQTLNHNVMYWYQQKSSQAPKLLFHYYDKDFNNEADTPDNFQSRRPNTSFCFLDIRSPGLGDTAMYLCATSRDLLARKTEAFFGQGTRLTVV.